Listed below are T cell receptor beta chains from one sample, sequenced in a study of beta chain features in type 1 diabetes. TCRdb's copy holds only in-frame clones and misses some; the assay was immunoSEQ multiplex PCR. The sample shows hundreds of thousands of clones, approximately 10% of them seen only once. The material sequenced was naive CD4+ T cells from blood. The origin of the receptors is a man younger than 45 with type 1 diabetes. The CDR3 runs from the conserved cysteine through the conserved F or W. D genes are given only for firm matches. The size field is filled for only some rows; it gives once, few, many or a size class.

size	V	D	length	J	CDR3	DNA
NA	TRBV11-2	NA	16	TRBJ2-5	CASSSLRLRGGETQYF	TGTGCCAGCAGCTCGTTACGTCTGCGGGGTGGAGAGACCCAGTACTTC
few	TRBV2	TRBD1	15	TRBJ1-3	CASSGGVGPGNTIYF	TGTGCCAGCTCAGGGGGCGTTGGGCCTGGAAACACCATATATTTT
few	TRBV29-1	TRBD1	14	TRBJ1-2	CSVNRDSLNYGYTF	TGCAGCGTTAATCGGGACAGCCTCAACTATGGCTACACCTTC
NA	TRBV2	NA	14	TRBJ1-5	CASNLDRVPWPQHF	TGTGCCAGTAACCTTGACCGGGTGCCTTGGCCCCAGCATTTT
few	TRBV5-1	NA	14	TRBJ2-3	CASSLLSRGDTQYF	TGCGCCAGCAGCCTACTATCCAGAGGCGATACGCAGTATTTT
NA	TRBV4-3	NA	15	TRBJ2-1	CASSYSLAPGNEQFF	TGCGCCAGCAGCTATTCTTTAGCCCCGGGCAATGAGCAGTTCTTC
NA	TRBV5-1	TRBD1	14	TRBJ2-7	CASSERQGAYEQYF	TGCGCCAGCAGCGAGAGACAGGGTGCCTACGAGCAGTACTTC
NA	TRBV9	NA	16	TRBJ2-5	CASSVGGGMGGETQYF	TGTGCCAGCAGCGTTGGAGGGGGCATGGGTGGAGAGACCCAGTACTTC
NA	TRBV7-9	NA	15	TRBJ1-2	CASSLNLRQTHGYTF	TGTGCCAGCAGCTTAAATCTGCGGCAAACACATGGCTACACCTTC
NA	TRBV19	TRBD1	16	TRBJ2-2	CASRRKQGTINGELFF	TGTGCCAGTAGACGGAAACAGGGGACCATCAACGGGGAGCTGTTTTTT
NA	TRBV5-6	NA	14	TRBJ2-7	CASSLWAGLAEQYF	TGTGCCAGCAGCTTGTGGGCAGGGTTGGCCGAGCAGTACTTC
NA	TRBV18	NA	14	TRBJ1-1	CASSPAGTNTEAFF	TGTGCCAGCTCACCCGCGGGTACGAACACTGAAGCTTTCTTT
NA	TRBV30	NA	11	TRBJ2-2	CAWQVAGELFF	TGTGCCTGGCAGGTCGCCGGGGAGCTGTTTTTT
few	TRBV19	NA	14	TRBJ1-6	CASHRSSYNSPLHF	TGTGCCAGCCACAGGAGCTCCTATAATTCACCCCTCCACTTT
NA	TRBV2	TRBD1	17	TRBJ1-5	CASSSGTGSGSNQPQHF	TGTGCCAGCAGCTCCGGGACAGGGTCTGGAAGCAATCAGCCCCAGCATTTT